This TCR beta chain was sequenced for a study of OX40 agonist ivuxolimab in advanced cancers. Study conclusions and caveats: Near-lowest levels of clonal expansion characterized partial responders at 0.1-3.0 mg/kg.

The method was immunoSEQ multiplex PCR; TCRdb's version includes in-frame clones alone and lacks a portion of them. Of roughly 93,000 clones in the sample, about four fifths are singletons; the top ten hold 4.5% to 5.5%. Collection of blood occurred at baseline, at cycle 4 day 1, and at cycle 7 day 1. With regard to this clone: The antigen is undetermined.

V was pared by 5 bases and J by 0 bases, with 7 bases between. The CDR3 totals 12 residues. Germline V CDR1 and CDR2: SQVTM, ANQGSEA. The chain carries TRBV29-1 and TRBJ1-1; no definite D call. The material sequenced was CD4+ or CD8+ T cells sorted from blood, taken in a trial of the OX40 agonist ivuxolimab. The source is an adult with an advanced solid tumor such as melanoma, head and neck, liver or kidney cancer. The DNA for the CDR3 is TGCAGCGTTCAGGTGGTGAACACTGAAGCTTTCTTT. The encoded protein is CSVQVVNTEAFF.